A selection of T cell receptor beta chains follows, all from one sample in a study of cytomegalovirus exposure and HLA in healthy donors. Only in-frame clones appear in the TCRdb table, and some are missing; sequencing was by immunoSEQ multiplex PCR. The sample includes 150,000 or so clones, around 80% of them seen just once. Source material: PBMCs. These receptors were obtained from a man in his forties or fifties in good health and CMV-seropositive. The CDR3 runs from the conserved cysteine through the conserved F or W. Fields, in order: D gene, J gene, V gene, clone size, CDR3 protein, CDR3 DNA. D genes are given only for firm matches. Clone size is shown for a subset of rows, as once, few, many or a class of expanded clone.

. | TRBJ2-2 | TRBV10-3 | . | CAINRAGVNTGELFF | TGTGCCATCAATAGAGCGGGCGTGAACACCGGGGAGCTGTTTTTT
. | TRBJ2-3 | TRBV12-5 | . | CASGLDRSTDTQYF | TGTGCTAGTGGTTTGGACAGGTCCACAGATACGCAGTATTTT
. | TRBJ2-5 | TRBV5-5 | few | CASSPTPTNQETQYF | TGTGCCAGCAGCCCTACCCCCACTAACCAAGAGACCCAGTACTTC
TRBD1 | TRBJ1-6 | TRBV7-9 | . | CASSLETGVASPLHF | TGTGCCAGCAGCTTAGAAACAGGGGTAGCTTCACCCCTCCACTTT
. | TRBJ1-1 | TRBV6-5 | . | CATSGSMNTEAFF | TGTGCCACCTCCGGTAGTATGAACACTGAAGCTTTCTTT
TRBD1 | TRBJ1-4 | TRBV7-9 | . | CASSFGQGGSEKLFF | TGTGCCAGCAGCTTTGGACAGGGCGGGAGTGAAAAACTGTTTTTT
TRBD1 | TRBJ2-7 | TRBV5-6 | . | CASSLDGDRAAEQYF | TGTGCCAGCAGCTTGGATGGGGACAGGGCTGCCGAGCAGTACTTC
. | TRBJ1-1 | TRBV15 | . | CATSWRDADTEAFF | TGTGCCACCAGCTGGAGGGACGCAGACACTGAAGCTTTCTTT
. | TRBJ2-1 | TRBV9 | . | CASSVELARNNEQFF | TGTGCCAGCAGCGTAGAGTTAGCGCGAAACAATGAGCAGTTCTTC
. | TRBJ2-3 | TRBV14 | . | CASSQGVIRTDTQYF | TGTGCCAGCAGCCAAGGAGTAATTCGCACAGATACGCAGTATTTT
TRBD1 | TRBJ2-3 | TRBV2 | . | CASRRDRQSTDTQYF | TGTGCCAGCAGAAGGGACAGACAGAGCACAGATACGCAGTATTTT
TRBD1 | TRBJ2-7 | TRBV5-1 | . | CASSHPGTGSYEQYF | TGCGCCAGCAGCCATCCCGGGACAGGATCCTACGAGCAGTACTTC
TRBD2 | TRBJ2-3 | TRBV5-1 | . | CASSFGLAGQDTQYF | TGCGCCAGCAGCTTCGGACTAGCGGGACAAGATACGCAGTATTTT
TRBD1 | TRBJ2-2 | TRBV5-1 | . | CASSFGTFPGTGVTGELFF | TGCGCCAGCAGCTTTGGCACGTTCCCCGGGACAGGGGTGACCGGGGAGCTGTTTTTT
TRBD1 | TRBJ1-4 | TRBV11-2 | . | CASSPGQGDEKLFF | TGTGCCAGCAGCCCCGGACAGGGCGATGAAAAACTGTTTTTT
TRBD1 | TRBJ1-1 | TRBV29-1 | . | CSVDRAMNTEAFF | TGCAGCGTCGACAGGGCAATGAACACTGAAGCTTTCTTT
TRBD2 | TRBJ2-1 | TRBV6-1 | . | CASSETPSGDYNEQFF | TGTGCCAGCAGTGAAACCCCTAGCGGAGACTACAATGAGCAGTTCTTC
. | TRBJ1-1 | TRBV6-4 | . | CASSVWKGGEAFF | TGTGCCAGCAGTGTATGGAAAGGGGGTGAAGCTTTCTTT
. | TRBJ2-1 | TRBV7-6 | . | CASSSQTGYNEQFF | TGTGCCAGCAGCTCCCAGACAGGCTACAATGAGCAGTTCTTC
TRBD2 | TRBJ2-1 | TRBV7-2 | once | CASSLDIRAGGEQFF | TGTGCCAGCAGCTTAGATATTCGAGCGGGAGGTGAGCAGTTCTTC
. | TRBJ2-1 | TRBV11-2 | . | CASSFGSPSSYNEQFF | TGTGCCAGCAGCTTCGGGAGCCCGAGCTCCTACAATGAGCAGTTCTTC
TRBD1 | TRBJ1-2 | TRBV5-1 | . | CASSLVGQGASYGYTF | TGCGCCAGCAGCTTGGTCGGACAGGGGGCCAGCTATGGCTACACCTTC
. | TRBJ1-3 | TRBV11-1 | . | CASSSTGHSGNTIYF | TGTGCCAGCAGCTCGACAGGACACTCTGGAAACACCATATATTTT
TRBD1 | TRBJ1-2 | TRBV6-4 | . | CASSPTGGRNYGYTF | TGTGCCAGCAGTCCAACAGGGGGCCGTAACTATGGCTACACCTTC
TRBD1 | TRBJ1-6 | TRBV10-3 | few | CAISPGTANSPLHF | TGTGCCATCAGTCCCGGGACAGCTAATTCACCCCTCCACTTT
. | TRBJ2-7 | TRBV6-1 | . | CASSEADRDYEQYF | TGTGCCAGCAGTGAAGCCGACAGAGACTACGAGCAGTACTTC
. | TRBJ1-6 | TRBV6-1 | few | CASSEVDRYNSPLHF | TGTGCCAGCAGTGAAGTTGACAGATATAATTCACCCCTCCACTTT
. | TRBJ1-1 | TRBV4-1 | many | CASSQADTPSTEAFF | TGCGCCAGCAGCCAAGCAGACACCCCGAGCACTGAAGCTTTCTTT
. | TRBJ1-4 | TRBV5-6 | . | CASSLGALEKLFF | TGTGCCAGCAGCTTGGGGGCTCTCGAAAAACTGTTTTTT
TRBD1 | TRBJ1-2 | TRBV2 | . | CASDRDGYTF | TGTGCCAGCGACAGGGATGGCTACACCTTC
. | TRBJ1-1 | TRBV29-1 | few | CSVEDRSGVGTEAFF | TGCAGCGTTGAAGATCGATCGGGTGTCGGCACTGAAGCTTTCTTT
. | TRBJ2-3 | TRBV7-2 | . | CASSRVPNDVDTQYF | TGTGCCAGCAGTCGGGTCCCGAATGATGTGGATACGCAGTATTTT